This T cell receptor (beta chain) came from a study of CD4 T cells in relation to SARS-CoV-2 and coronaviruses. The assay was immunoSEQ multiplex PCR, and TCRdb's table has in-frame clones only and misses some. Among 20,000 to 25,000 clones listed, around 78% were seen once. As regards this clone: The antigen remains undetermined.

Unexposed donor CD4+ T cells date from about 2011-2018, before the COVID-19 pandemic. CD4+ T cells were isolated from the cells after roughly 11 days of culture. This CDR3 comprises 14 residues. Germline V gene data show CDR1 as LNHDA and CDR2 as SQIVND (reference sequence). Trimming took off 5 bases at V and 4 bases at J, with 12 bases between the two ends. The chain uses TRBV19 and TRBJ2-1; D might be TRBD1 (7 bases). Sequencing input: CD4+ T cells from PBMCs, cultured in vitro. This clonotype was obtained from a human donor in good health. This chain's CDR3 is CASSGGTAYNEQFF. The CDR3 DNA follows: TGTGCCAGTAGTGGGGGGACAGCATACAATGAGCAGTTCTTC.